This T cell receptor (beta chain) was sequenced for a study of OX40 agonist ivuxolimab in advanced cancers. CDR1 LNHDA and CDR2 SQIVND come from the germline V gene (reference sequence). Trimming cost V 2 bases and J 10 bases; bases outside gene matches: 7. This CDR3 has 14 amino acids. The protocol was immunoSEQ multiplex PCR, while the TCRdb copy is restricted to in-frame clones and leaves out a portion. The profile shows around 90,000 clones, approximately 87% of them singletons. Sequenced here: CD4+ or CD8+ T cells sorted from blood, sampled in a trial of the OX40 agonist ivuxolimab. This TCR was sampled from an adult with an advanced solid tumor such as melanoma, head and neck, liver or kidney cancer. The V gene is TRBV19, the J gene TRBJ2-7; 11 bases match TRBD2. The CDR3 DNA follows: TGTGCCAGTAGTATAAAATCGGGACTAGCGGAACAGTACTTC. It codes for CASSIKSGLAEQYF.